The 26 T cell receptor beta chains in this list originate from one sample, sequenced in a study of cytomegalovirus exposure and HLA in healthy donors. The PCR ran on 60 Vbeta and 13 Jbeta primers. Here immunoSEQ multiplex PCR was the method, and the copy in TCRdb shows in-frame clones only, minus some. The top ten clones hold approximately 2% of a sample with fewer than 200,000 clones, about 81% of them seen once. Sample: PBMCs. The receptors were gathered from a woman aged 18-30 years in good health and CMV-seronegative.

CDR3 bases: TGTGCCAGCAGCGTAGTAGCGGGGTCTGAAGCTTTCTTT. This sequence encodes CASSVVAGSEAFF. V gene TRBV9 combines with J gene TRBJ1-1; D remains unclear. Germline values: CDR1 SGDLS, CDR2 YYNGEE. V lost 0 bases and J lost 6, with 9 bases in between. The CDR3 extends over 13 amino acids.

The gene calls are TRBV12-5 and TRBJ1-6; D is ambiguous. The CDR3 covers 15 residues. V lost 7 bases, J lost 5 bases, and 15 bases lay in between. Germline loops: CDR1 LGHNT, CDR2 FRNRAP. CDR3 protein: CASALGSGNNSPLHF. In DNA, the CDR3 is TGTGCTAGTGCACTCGGGTCTGGAAATAATTCACCCCTCCACTTT.

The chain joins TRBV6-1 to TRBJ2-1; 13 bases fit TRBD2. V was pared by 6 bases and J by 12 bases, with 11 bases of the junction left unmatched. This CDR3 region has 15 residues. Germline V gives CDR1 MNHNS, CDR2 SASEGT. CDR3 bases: TGTGCCAGCAGCGCCGGGACTAGCGGGGTTGGTGGGCAGTTCTTC. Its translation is CASSAGTSGVGGQFF.

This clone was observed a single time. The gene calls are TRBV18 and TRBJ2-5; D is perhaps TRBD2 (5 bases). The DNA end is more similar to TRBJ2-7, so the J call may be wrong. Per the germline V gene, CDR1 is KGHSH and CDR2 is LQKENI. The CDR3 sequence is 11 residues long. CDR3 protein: CASSGAYEQYF. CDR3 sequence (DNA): TGTGCCAGCTCGGGAGCCTACGAGCAGTACTTC.

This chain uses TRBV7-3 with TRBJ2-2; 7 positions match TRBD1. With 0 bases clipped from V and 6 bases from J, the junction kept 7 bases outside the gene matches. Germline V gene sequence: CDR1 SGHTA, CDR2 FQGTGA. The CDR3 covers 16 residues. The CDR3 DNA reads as TGTGCCAGCAGCTTAACATACAGGGGTACCTCCGGGGAGCTGTTTTTT. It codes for CASSLTYRGTSGELFF.

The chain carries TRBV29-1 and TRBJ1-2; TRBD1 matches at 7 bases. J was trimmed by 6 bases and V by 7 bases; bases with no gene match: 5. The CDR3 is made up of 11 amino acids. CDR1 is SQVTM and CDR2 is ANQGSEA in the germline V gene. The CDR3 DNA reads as TGCAGCGGACAGGGTTTCAATGGCTACACCTTC. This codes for CSGQGFNGYTF.

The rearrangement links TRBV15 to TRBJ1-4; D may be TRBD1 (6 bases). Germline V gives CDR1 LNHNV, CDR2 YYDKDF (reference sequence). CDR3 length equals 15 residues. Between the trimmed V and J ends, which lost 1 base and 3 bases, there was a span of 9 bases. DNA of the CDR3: TGTGCCACCAGCAGAGGCGGACAGCCTAATGAAAAACTGTTTTTT. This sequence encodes CATSRGGQPNEKLFF. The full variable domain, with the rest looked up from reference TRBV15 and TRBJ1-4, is DAMVIQNPRYQVTQFGKPVTLSCSQTLNHNVMYWYQQKSSQAPKLLFHYYDKDFNNEADTPDNFQSRRPNTSFCFLDIRSPGLGDTAMYLCATSRGGQPNEKLFFGSGTQLSVL.

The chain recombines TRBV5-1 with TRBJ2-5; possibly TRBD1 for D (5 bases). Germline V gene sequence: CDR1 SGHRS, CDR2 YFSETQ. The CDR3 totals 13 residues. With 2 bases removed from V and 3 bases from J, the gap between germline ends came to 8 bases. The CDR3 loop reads CASSFQGEETQYF. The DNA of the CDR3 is TGCGCCAGCAGCTTCCAGGGTGAAGAGACCCAGTACTTC. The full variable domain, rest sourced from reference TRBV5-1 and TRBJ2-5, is KAGVTQTPRYLIKTRGQQVTLSCSPISGHRSVSWYQQTPGQGLQFLFEYFSETQRNKGNFPGRFSGRQFSNSRSEMNVSTLELGDSALYLCASSFQGEETQYFGPGTRLLVL.

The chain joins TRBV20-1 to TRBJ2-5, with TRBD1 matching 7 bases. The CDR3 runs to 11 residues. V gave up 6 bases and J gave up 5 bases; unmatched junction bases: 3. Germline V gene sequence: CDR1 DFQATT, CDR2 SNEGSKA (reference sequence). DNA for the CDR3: TGCAGTGCAAAGACAGGGGAGACCCAGTACTTC. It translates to CSAKTGETQYF.

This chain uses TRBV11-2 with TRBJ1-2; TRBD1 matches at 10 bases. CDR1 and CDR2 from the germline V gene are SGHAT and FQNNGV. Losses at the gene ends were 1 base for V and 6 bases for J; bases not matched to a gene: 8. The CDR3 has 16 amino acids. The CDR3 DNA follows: TGTGCCAGCAGCTTAGTAGCGACAGGGGGCGTACATGGCTACACCTTC. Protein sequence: CASSLVATGGVHGYTF.

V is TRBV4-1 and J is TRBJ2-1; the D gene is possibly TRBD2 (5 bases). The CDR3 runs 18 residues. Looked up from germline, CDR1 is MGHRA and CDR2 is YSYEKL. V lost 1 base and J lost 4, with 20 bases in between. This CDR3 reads CASSQVAQRGGRYNEQFF. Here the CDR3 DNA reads TGCGCCAGCAGCCAAGTGGCCCAGCGCGGCGGGCGGTACAATGAGCAGTTCTTC.

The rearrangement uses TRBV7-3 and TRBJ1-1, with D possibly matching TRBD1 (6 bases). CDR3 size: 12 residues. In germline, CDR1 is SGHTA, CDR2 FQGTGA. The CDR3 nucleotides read TGTGCAGAGGGGGGGCTGAACACTGAAGCTTTCTTT. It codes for CAEGGLNTEAFF.

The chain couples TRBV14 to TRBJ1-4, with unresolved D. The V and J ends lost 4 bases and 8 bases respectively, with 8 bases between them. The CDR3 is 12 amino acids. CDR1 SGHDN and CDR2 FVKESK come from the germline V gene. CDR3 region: CASSPHKEKLFF. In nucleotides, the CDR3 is TGTGCCAGCAGCCCCCACAAGGAAAAACTGTTTTTT.

The CDR3 spells CASSEYPGNYGYTF. CDR3 nucleotides: TGTGCCAGCAGTGAATATCCGGGGAACTATGGCTACACCTTC. The V call is TRBV25-1, the J call TRBJ1-2; D not certain. The germline V gene encodes CDR1 MGHDK and CDR2 SYGVNS. V gave up 0 bases and J gave up 2 bases, with 7 bases separating them. This CDR3 contains 14 residues.

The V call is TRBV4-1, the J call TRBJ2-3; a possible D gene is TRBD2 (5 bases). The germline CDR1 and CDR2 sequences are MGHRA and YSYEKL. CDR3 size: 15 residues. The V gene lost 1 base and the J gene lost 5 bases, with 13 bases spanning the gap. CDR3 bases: TGCGCCAGCAGCCAAGCCATGTTACGGGGAGATACGCAGTATTTT. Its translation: CASSQAMLRGDTQYF.

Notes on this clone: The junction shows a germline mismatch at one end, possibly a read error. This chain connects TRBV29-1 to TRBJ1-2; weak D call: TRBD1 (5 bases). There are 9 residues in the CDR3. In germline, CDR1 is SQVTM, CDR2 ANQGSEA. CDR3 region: CSAEEGLAF. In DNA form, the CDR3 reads TGCAGCGCCGAGGAGGGGCTCGCCTTC.

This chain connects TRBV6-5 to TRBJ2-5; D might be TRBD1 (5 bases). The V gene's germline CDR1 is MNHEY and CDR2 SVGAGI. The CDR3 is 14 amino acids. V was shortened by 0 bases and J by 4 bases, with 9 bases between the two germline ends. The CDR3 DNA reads TGTGCCAGCAGTTACTCCCAGGGCCTAGAGACCCAGTACTTC. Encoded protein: CASSYSQGLETQYF.

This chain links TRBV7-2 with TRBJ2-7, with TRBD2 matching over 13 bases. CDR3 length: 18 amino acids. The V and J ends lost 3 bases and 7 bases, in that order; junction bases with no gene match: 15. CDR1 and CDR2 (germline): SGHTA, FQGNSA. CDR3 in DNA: TGTGCCAGCAGCTTCGGAACTAGCGGGAGGGCCAAGGGAAGGGAGCAGTACTTC. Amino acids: CASSFGTSGRAKGREQYF.

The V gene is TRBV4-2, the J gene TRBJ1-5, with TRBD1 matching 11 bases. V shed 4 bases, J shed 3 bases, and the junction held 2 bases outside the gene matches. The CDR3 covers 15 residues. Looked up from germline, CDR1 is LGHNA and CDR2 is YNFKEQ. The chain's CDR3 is CASSRTGGNNQPQHF. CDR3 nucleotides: TGTGCCAGCAGCCGGACAGGGGGCAACAATCAGCCCCAGCATTTT.

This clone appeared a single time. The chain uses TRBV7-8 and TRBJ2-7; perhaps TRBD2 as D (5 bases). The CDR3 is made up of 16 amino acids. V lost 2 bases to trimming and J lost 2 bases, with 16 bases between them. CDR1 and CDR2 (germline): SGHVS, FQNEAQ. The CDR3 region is CASSLSGEPRAYEQYF. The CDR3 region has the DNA TGTGCCAGCAGCTTATCTGGGGAGCCCCGAGCCTACGAGCAGTACTTC.

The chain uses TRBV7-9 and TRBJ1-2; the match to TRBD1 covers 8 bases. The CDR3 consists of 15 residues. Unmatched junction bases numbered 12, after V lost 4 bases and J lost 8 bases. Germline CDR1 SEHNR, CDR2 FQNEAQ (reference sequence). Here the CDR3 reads CASSSFVRGLGGYTF. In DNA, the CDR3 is TGTGCCAGCAGCTCGTTTGTCAGGGGGCTGGGCGGCTACACCTTC.

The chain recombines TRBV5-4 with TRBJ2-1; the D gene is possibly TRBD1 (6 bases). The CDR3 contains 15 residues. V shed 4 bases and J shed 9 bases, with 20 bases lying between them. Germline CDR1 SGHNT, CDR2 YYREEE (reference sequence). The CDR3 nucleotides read TGTGCCAGCAGCCACACCGGGACGGGACAACTTGAGCAGTTCTTC. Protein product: CASSHTGTGQLEQFF.

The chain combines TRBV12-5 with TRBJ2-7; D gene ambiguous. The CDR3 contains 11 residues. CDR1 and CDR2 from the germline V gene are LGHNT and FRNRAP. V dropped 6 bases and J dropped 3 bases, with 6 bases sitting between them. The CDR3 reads CASGALYEQYF. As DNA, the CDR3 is TGTGCTAGTGGGGCCCTCTACGAGCAGTACTTC.

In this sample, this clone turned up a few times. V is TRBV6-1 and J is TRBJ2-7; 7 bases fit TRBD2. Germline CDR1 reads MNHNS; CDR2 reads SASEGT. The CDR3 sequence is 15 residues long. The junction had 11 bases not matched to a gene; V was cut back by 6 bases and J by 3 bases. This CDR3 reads CASSQYLAVLYEQYF. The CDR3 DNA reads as TGTGCCAGCAGCCAGTACCTAGCGGTTCTCTACGAGCAGTACTTC.

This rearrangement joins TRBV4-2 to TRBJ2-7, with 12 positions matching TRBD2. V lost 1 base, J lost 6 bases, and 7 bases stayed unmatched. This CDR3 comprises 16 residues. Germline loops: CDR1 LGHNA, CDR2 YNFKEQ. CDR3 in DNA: TGTGCCAGCAGCCAAGGGCTAGCGGGAGGGCCGGGCGAGCAGTACTTC. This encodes CASSQGLAGGPGEQYF.

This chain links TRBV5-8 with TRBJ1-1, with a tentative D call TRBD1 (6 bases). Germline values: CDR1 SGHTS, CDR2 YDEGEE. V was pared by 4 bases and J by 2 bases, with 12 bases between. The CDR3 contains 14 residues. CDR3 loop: CASSQRGGNTEAFF. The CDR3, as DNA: TGTGCCAGCAGCCAGAGGGGGGGAAACACTGAAGCTTTCTTT.